This TCR beta chain was found in a study of blood T cell repertoires in COVID-19. Study summary: The origin of the acute and convalescent COVID-19 samples was the United States, Italy and Spain. T cells, B-cell-depleted T cells, or PBMCs provided the cDNA or gDNA that served as material.

Repertoires were generated with immunoSEQ multiplex PCR, while TCRdb's copy carries only in-frame clones and drops some. The table records some 13,000 clones, approximately 86% of them present only once. CDR1 and CDR2 from the germline V gene are SGHNT and YENEEA. Germline trimming cut 0 bases from V and 5 bases from J; bases unmatched to any gene: 5. There are 16 residues in the CDR3. This chain joins TRBV11-3 and TRBJ2-3; 10 nucleotides align to TRBD2. The source is a man aged 80 or over with acute or convalescent COVID-19. Sequencing input: peripheral blood. CDR3: CASSLDSGRARDTQYF. The CDR3 region has the DNA TGTGCCAGCAGCTTAGACAGCGGGAGGGCCAGAGATACGCAGTATTTT.